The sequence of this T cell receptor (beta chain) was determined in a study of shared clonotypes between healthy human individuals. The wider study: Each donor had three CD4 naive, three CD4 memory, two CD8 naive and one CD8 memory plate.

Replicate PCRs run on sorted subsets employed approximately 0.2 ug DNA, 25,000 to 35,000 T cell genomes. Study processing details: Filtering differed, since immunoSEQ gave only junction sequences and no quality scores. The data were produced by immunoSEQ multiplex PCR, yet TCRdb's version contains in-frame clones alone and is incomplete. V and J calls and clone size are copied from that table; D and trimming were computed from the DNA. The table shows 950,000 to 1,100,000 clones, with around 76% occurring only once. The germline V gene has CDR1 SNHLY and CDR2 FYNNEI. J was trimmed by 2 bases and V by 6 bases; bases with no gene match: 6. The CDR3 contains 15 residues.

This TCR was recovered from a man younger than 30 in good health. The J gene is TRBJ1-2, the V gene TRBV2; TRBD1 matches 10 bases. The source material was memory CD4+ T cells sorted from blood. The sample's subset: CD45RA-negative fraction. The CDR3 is CASRAQGQGNYGYTF. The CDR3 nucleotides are TGTGCCAGCAGGGCTCAGGGACAGGGGAACTATGGCTACACCTTC.